Sequencing of this T cell receptor beta chain was carried out in a study of shared clonotypes between healthy human individuals. Overall study context: The donors, two women and a few men, were aged 18 to 49.

This clone has a handful of counts. Its antigen is not identified. Naive CD45RA+ and memory CD45RA-negative subsets were split from CD4+ cells. Repertoires were generated with immunoSEQ multiplex PCR, while TCRdb's copy carries only in-frame clones and drops some. The repertoire has hundreds of thousands of clones, roughly 70% of them found once; the top ten carry roughly 1.7%. The CDR3 is made up of 14 amino acids. In germline, CDR1 is KGHSH, CDR2 LQKENI. The V gene lost 5 bases and the J gene lost 0 bases, with 8 bases spanning the gap. General observations from the study: A small donor pool kept down the genetic and exposure-history diversity that was represented.

Material for sequencing was memory CD4+ T cells sorted from blood. The subset is: CD45RA-negative fraction. V gene TRBV18 combines with J gene TRBJ1-5, with D perhaps TRBD1 (6 bases). The TCR sequence derives from a young woman in good health. CDR3 DNA sequence: TGTGCCAGCTCAGGGGACATTAGCAATCAGCCCCAGCATTTT. It codes for CASSGDISNQPQHF.